This entry is about one T cell receptor beta chain. Germline CDR1 reads MNHEY; CDR2 reads SMNVEV (reference sequence). The CDR3 length is 13 residues. Trimming took off 4 bases at V and 3 bases at J, with 10 bases between the two ends. Only in-frame clones appear in the TCRdb table, and some are missing; sequencing was by immunoSEQ multiplex PCR. The data show 50,000 to 65,000 clones, with around 90% seen just once and 1.5% to 2% held by the top ten. The data belong to a study of T cell changes during pregnancy in multiple sclerosis. The V and J genes are TRBV27 and TRBJ2-7; D gene ambiguous. The sequence was collected from a female donor with multiple sclerosis, enrolled in a pregnancy study. The source was peripheral blood, collected in the first trimester of pregnancy. CDR3 sequence reads: CASSSARNYEQYF. The CDR3 nucleotides are TGTGCCAGCAGTTCCGCCAGAAACTACGAGCAGTACTTC.